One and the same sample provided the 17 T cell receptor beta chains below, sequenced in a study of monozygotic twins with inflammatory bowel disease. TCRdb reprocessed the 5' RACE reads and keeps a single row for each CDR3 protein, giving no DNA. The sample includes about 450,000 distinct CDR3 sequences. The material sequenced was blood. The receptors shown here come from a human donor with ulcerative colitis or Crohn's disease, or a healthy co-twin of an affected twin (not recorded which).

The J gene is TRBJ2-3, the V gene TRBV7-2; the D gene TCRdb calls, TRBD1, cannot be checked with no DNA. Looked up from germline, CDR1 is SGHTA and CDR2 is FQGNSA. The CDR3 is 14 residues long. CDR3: CASSARRGIDTQYF. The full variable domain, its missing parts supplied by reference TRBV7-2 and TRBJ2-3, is GAGVSQSPSNKVTEKGKDVELRCDPISGHTALYWYRQSLGQGLEFLIYFQGNSAPDKSGLPSDRFSAERTGGSVSTLTIQRTQQEDSAVYLCASSARRGIDTQYFGPGTRLTVL.

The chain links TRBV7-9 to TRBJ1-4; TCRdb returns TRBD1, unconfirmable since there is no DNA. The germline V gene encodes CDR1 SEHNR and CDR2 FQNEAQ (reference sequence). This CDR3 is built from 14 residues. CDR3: CASSAGTGNEKLFF.

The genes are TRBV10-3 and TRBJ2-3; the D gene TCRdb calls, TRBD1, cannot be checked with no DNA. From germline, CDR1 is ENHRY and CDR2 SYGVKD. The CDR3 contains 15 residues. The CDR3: CAISESQGPADTQYF.

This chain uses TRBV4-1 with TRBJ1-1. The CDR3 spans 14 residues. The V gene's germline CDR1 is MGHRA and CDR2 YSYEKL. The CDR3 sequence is CASSQPVRNTEAFF.

CDR3 residues: CSVGLAGGQETQYF. The V and J genes are TRBV29-1 and TRBJ2-5; TCRdb picks TRBD2, but there is no DNA to check that call. The length of the CDR3 is 14 residues. The germline CDR1 and CDR2 sequences are SQVTM and ANQGSEA.

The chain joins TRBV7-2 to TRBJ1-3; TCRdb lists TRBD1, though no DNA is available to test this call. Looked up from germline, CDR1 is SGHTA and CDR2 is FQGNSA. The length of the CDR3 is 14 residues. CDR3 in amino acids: CASSRNRAGNTIYF.

The CDR3 protein is CASRLVGALSYNEQFF. The chain links TRBV6-1 to TRBJ2-1; lacking DNA, the TRBD1 call made by TCRdb goes unchecked. The CDR3 totals 16 residues. CDR1 is MNHNS, CDR2 SASEGT, per germline.

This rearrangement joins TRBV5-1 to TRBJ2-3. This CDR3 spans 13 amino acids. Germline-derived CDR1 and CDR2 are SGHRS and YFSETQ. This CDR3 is CASSLASRDTQYF.

This CDR3 reads CASSIEGRYSPLHF. The chain carries TRBV19 and TRBJ1-6. Germline CDR1 reads LNHDA; CDR2 reads SQIVND (reference sequence). The CDR3 extends over 14 amino acids.

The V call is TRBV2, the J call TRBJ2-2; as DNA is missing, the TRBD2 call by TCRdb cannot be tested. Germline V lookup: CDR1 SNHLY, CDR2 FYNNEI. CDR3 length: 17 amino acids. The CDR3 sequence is CASSEGLAGGYTGELFF.

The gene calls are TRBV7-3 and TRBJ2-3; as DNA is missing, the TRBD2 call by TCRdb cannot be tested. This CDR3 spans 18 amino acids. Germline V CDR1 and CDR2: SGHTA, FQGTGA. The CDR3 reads CASSLKASGGAEADTQYF.

The CDR3 loop reads CAIGTLNTEAFF. The chain uses TRBV10-3 and TRBJ1-1. In germline, CDR1 is ENHRY, CDR2 SYGVKD. The CDR3 runs to 12 residues.

The CDR3 loop is CASSSDIAGGQETQYF. The chain combines TRBV11-2 with TRBJ2-5; TCRdb proposes TRBD2, but this gene call is untestable without DNA. Germline loops: CDR1 SGHAT, CDR2 FQNNGV. The CDR3 is 16 amino acids.

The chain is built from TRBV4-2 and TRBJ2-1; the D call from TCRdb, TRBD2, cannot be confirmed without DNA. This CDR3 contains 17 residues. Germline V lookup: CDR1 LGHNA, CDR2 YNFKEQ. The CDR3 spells CASSRQTGLAGGNEQFF.

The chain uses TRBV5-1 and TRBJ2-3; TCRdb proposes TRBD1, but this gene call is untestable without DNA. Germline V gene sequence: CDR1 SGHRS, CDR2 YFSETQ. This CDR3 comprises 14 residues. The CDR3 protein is CASSFDSRTDTQYF.

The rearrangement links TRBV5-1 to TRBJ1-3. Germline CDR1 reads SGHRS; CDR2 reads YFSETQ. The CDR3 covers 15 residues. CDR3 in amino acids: CASSLSGGDGNTIYF.

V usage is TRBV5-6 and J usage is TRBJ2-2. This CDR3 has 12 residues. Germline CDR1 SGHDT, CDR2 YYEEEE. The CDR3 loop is CASSLGGQTLFF.